This TCR beta chain is from a study of T cell changes during pregnancy in multiple sclerosis. CDR1 and CDR2 from the germline V gene are SGHAT and FQDESV (reference sequence). The CDR3 runs to 14 residues. V was trimmed by 5 bases and J by 2 bases, leaving 11 bases between them. This clone was counted between two and nine times. Some clones are missing from TCRdb's copy, which holds only in-frame ones; the method was immunoSEQ multiplex PCR. The data contain 45,000 to 55,000 clones, around 94% of them seen just once; the ten biggest clones take up about 5.5%. This clonotype was sampled from a female donor with multiple sclerosis, enrolled in a pregnancy study. Sequencing was performed on CD8+ T cells from peripheral blood mononuclear cells, taken before pregnancy. This rearrangement joins TRBV11-1 to TRBJ2-3; a possible D gene is TRBD2 (6 bases). In nucleotides, the CDR3 is TGTGCCAGCAGCCTCCGGGACTTCACAGATACGCAGTATTTT. This translates into CASSLRDFTDTQYF.